A single sample is the source of the 19 T cell receptor beta chains below, sequenced in a study of cytomegalovirus exposure and HLA in healthy donors. With 60 Vbeta and 13 Jbeta primers, the PCR was carried out. The table came from immunoSEQ multiplex PCR; TCRdb's copy has only in-frame clones and leaves some out. The data hold some 150,000 clones, with approximately 10% observed a single time. Sequences were obtained from PBMCs. The receptors were sampled from a middle-aged woman in good health and CMV-seropositive.

J is TRBJ1-1 and V is TRBV5-1, with 9 bases fitting TRBD1. The V gene end was trimmed by 4 bases and the J gene end by 5 bases; junction bases not matched to a gene: 6. This CDR3 comprises 14 residues. The germline CDR1 and CDR2 sequences are SGHRS and YFSETQ. Written as DNA, the CDR3 is TGCGCCAGCAGCCCGGACAGGGGAGGGACTGAAGCTTTCTTT. It specifies CASSPDRGGTEAFF.

V gene TRBV27 combines with J gene TRBJ2-7; 10 bases fit TRBD1. The junction had 4 bases not matched to a gene; V was cut back by 7 bases and J by 4 bases. This CDR3 is 13 amino acids long. Germline values: CDR1 MNHEY, CDR2 SMNVEV (reference sequence). CDR3 loop: CASMRQGAYEQYF. Written as DNA, the CDR3 is TGTGCCAGCATGAGACAGGGGGCTTACGAGCAGTACTTC.

This clone was detected a few times. V gene TRBV5-1 combines with J gene TRBJ2-5; the match to TRBD2 covers 7 bases. Trimming removed 1 base from V and 5 bases from J; junction bases left unmatched: 5. There are 14 residues in the CDR3. CDR1 SGHRS and CDR2 YFSETQ come from the germline V gene. The CDR3: CASSLTLGGETQYF. The CDR3 DNA reads as TGCGCCAGCAGCTTGACTCTGGGGGGGGAGACCCAGTACTTC.

The rearrangement links TRBV6-1 to TRBJ2-5, with D possibly being TRBD2 (5 bases). V was trimmed by 8 bases and J by 5 bases, leaving 21 bases between them. The CDR3 loop spans 15 amino acids. Germline V gene sequence: CDR1 MNHNS, CDR2 SASEGT. In nucleotides, the CDR3 is TGTGCCAGCGCCTCAAGTTTCGGCGGGCGGGAGACCCAGTACTTC. This gives the protein CASASSFGGRETQYF.

This clone was counted a few times. This chain joins TRBV7-2 and TRBJ2-5; D gene unclear. Trimming cost V 5 bases and J 1 base, with 20 bases left between them. Germline V CDR1 and CDR2: SGHTA, FQGNSA. The length of the CDR3 is 17 residues. CDR3 DNA sequence: TGTGCCAGCAGCCCCTCGACTGGAATGATAACCCAAGAGACCCAGTACTTC. This translates into CASSPSTGMITQETQYF.

V is TRBV9 and J is TRBJ2-3; TRBD2 aligns across 8 bases. CDR3 length: 17 amino acids. Germline V gives CDR1 SGDLS, CDR2 YYNGEE. J gave up 3 bases and V 0 bases, and 9 bases lay outside the gene matches. Here the CDR3 DNA reads TGTGCCAGCAGCGTAGCTGGGGGCGGGGGGTTGACAGATACGCAGTATTTT. Its translation: CASSVAGGGGLTDTQYF.

The chain recombines TRBV5-6 with TRBJ2-1, with D possibly matching TRBD2 (5 bases). Trimming left V 1 base short and J 10 bases short, with 21 bases between. The CDR3 is 16 residues long. Germline values: CDR1 SGHDT, CDR2 YYEEEE. In DNA form, the CDR3 reads TGTGCCAGCAGCTTGTTTAGAGCGCCCATCCCGGGGGAGCAGTTCTTC. Amino acid sequence: CASSLFRAPIPGEQFF.

Only a few counts were recorded for this clone. J is TRBJ1-1 and V is TRBV7-9; D remains ambiguous. The germline V gene encodes CDR1 SEHNR and CDR2 FQNEAQ (reference sequence). Trimming took 1 base from V and 10 from J, leaving 13 bases between them. The CDR3 consists of 13 residues. The chain's CDR3 is CASSLEEVGRAFF. The CDR3 DNA reads TGTGCCAGCAGCTTAGAGGAGGTAGGGCGAGCTTTCTTT.

By share, this clone ranks as medium-sized (0.01 to 0.1%). The V gene is TRBV2, the J gene TRBJ1-4, with TRBD1 as a possible D gene (5 bases). Between the trimmed V and J ends, which lost 3 bases and 4 bases, there was a span of 21 bases. The CDR3 spans 18 residues. Germline CDR1 reads SNHLY; CDR2 reads FYNNEI. The CDR3 loop reads CASSEGTGAQFLNEKLFF. The CDR3 bases are TGTGCCAGCAGTGAGGGGACTGGTGCCCAATTCCTTAATGAAAAACTGTTTTTT.

This clone was seen a handful of times. The chain is built from TRBV5-4 and TRBJ1-4; a possible D gene is TRBD1 (6 bases). Per germline, CDR1 SGHNT and CDR2 YYREEE (reference sequence). The CDR3 covers 14 residues. V was cut by 0 bases and J by 8 bases, with 11 bases left in between. This CDR3 reads CASSLGGTREKLFF. The CDR3 nucleotides read TGTGCCAGCAGCTTGGGTGGGACAAGGGAAAAACTGTTTTTT.

The rearrangement links TRBV29-1 to TRBJ1-1; 7 bases map to TRBD1. With V trimmed by 7 bases and J by 0 bases, 8 bases remained unmatched. The CDR3 runs 14 residues. Per germline, CDR1 SQVTM and CDR2 ANQGSEA. The DNA for the CDR3 is TGCAGCGCTCAGACAGGGACGATGAACACTGAAGCTTTCTTT. It specifies CSAQTGTMNTEAFF.

The chain combines TRBV7-2 with TRBJ2-5, with 12 bases aligning to TRBD2. Per the germline V gene, CDR1 is SGHTA and CDR2 is FQGNSA. This CDR3 has 17 residues. V lost 1 base and J lost 5; bases outside the gene matches: 8. CDR3: CASSLGPSGGGQETQYF. The CDR3 bases are TGTGCCAGCAGCTTAGGGCCTAGCGGGGGGGGCCAGGAGACCCAGTACTTC.

This clone has a handful of counts. Written as DNA, the CDR3 is TGTGCCAGCAGCTATAAGGACAGGCGGAACACTGAAGCTTTCTTT. Translated, it gives CASSYKDRRNTEAFF. The V call is TRBV5-6, the J call TRBJ1-1; the match to TRBD1 covers 7 bases. This CDR3 spans 15 amino acids. In germline, CDR1 is SGHDT, CDR2 YYEEEE. J lost 1 base, V lost 3 bases, and 6 bases had no gene match.

The chain uses TRBV6-5 and TRBJ2-3; a possible D gene is TRBD2 (6 bases). The CDR3 runs 16 residues. The ends were cut back, 4 bases at V and 0 bases at J, with 14 bases in the middle. Germline V CDR1 and CDR2: MNHEY, SVGAGI. The CDR3 is CASSSGLSRSTDTQYF. In nucleotides, the CDR3 is TGTGCCAGCAGTTCAGGACTATCTCGTAGCACAGATACGCAGTATTTT.

This clone came up a few times. This chain uses TRBV2 with TRBJ2-1; tentatively, D is TRBD2 (5 bases). CDR3 length: 14 amino acids. Germline V gene data show CDR1 as SNHLY and CDR2 as FYNNEI. Between the trimmed V and J ends, which lost 6 bases and 4 bases, there was a span of 13 bases. In DNA, the CDR3 is TGTGCCAGCAGGGGCAGCTCGGGATACAATGAGCAGTTCTTC. Amino acids: CASRGSSGYNEQFF. Combining the CDR3 with reference TRBV2 and TRBJ2-1 gives the whole variable domain EPEVTQTPSHQVTQMGQEVILRCVPISNHLYFYWYRQILGQKVEFLVSFYNNEISEKSEIFDDQFSVERPDGSNFTLKIRSTKLEDSAMYFCASRGSSGYNEQFFGPGTRLTVL.

This rearrangement joins TRBV7-9 to TRBJ2-5; TRBD2 agrees at 7 bases. Germline V gene sequence: CDR1 SEHNR, CDR2 FQNEAQ (reference sequence). The CDR3 sequence is 16 residues long. With 5 bases clipped from V and 1 base from J, the junction kept 10 bases outside the gene matches. In DNA, the CDR3 is TGTGCCAGCAGCGCAGGCGGGGCGGGGGTCCAAGAGACCCAGTACTTC. This encodes CASSAGGAGVQETQYF.

This clone has just a few counts. The rearrangement uses TRBV7-8 and TRBJ2-1, with D maybe TRBD2 (6 bases). Trimming stripped 1 base from V and 9 bases from J, with 13 bases between. CDR1 is SGHVS, CDR2 FQNEAQ, per germline. This CDR3 has 14 amino acids. The CDR3: CASSLGDSGSEQFF. CDR3 coding DNA: TGTGCCAGCAGCTTAGGGGACTCGGGGTCTGAGCAGTTCTTC.

V is TRBV18 and J is TRBJ2-5; tentatively, D is TRBD1 (6 bases). CDR1 is KGHSH and CDR2 is LQKENI in the germline V gene. CDR3 length: 15 residues. V was cut by 4 bases and J by 0 bases, with 12 bases left in between. The chain's CDR3 is CASSLRTEYQETQYF. The CDR3 DNA follows: TGTGCCAGCTCACTCCGGACAGAGTACCAAGAGACCCAGTACTTC.

This chain links TRBV2 with TRBJ2-1, with D possibly TRBD2 on 5 matching bases. The CDR3 has 12 amino acids. Trimming stripped 1 base from V and 15 bases from J, with 13 bases between. The V gene's germline CDR1 is SNHLY and CDR2 FYNNEI. The CDR3 here is CASSEVGVWRFF. In DNA form, the CDR3 reads TGTGCCAGCAGTGAAGTCGGGGTGTGGCGGTTCTTC.